Given below is one T cell receptor beta chain in context. This clonotype was seen a handful of times. The target of this receptor is not known. No base quality information exists; no much larger clone differs at one position. Libraries were prepared through PCR. The reads were generated on an Illumina HiSeq 2500. Molecular barcoding was employed in the preparation of TCR libraries, with unique molecular identifiers being used to normalize TCRbeta repertoire quantification. TCRdb itself trimmed the public reads at Q25 with fastp, ran MiXCR and retained productive beta chains. Rows with one shared CDR3 protein collapse into an entry with the most common genes and DNA. In all, the sample holds hundreds of thousands of distinct CDR3 sequences, and over 10% of those were seen once. 2.2% of the sample rests with the top ten. These data are taken from a study of T-cell reconstitution after alpha-beta-depleted transplantation in children (dated by TCRdb to the mid-2010s). Describing the broader study: The study quantitatively tracked T-cell immune reconstitution after TCRalphabeta/CD19-depleted allogeneic hematopoietic cell transplantation in children using TCR repertoire profiling.

According to the study, the label for this sample's treatment or condition signals: allogeneic hematopoietic cell transplantation with graft depleted of TCRalphabeta T cells and CD19 B cells. Transplant recipients were children who received TCRalphabeta/CD19-depleted allogeneic hematopoietic cell grafts. The investigation overall reported the following: Apparently early alphabetaT-cell count recovery about two months after transplant reportedly relied on only several hundred rapidly expanded clones derived from non-depleted graft cells. In some patients, high TCRbeta diversity at day 60 was attributed to recipient T cells and intrathymic progenitors that had survived conditioning. Over subsequent months, a decline in hyperexpanded clone frequencies was noted, and after one year, T-cell counts and TCRbeta diversity were mostly ascribed to newly produced T cells.

The clonotype comes from a male patient younger than 18 who had a stem cell transplant for acute myeloid leukemia, so the T cells may come from the graft donor. Material: PBMCs, mostly from graft donor cells, obtained 360 days after TCRalphabeta/CD19-depleted stem cell transplant.

The DNA sequence follows: TGTGCCAGCACTCCGAACACTGAAGCTTTCTTT. Its product reads: CASTPNTEAFF. This sequence uses TRBV11-2 and TRBJ1-1; the D segment cannot be called with confidence. The CDR3, from cysteine to phenylalanine, totals 11 residues. The CDR3 DNA has 33 bases and is translated from base 1. V loses 7 bases, J loses 1 base, and the germline ends lie 4 bases apart. The germline V gene gives CDR1 as SGHAT and CDR2 as FQNNGV.